These T cell receptor beta chains were read from a single sample in a study of beta chain features in type 1 diabetes. Some clones are missing from TCRdb's copy, which holds only in-frame ones; the method was immunoSEQ multiplex PCR. The sample lists hundreds of thousands of clones, over 11% seen once, with 0.03% to 0.045% in the top ten. Sequencing was carried out using naive CD4+ T cells from blood. The receptors were sampled from a man between 18 and 35 years old with type 1 diabetes. CDR3s include the opening cysteine and the closing phenylalanine or tryptophan. The order of the fields is V gene, D gene, CDR3 protein. A D gene is named only where the DNA matches it firmly.

V gene: TRBV2; D gene: TRBD1; CDR3 protein: CASSRDSHYGYTF
V gene: TRBV30; D gene: -; CDR3 protein: CAWSTGQSNQPQHF
V gene: TRBV28; D gene: TRBD2; CDR3 protein: CASSLWGTGTSEADTQYF
V gene: TRBV7-9; D gene: -; CDR3 protein: CASSDGLMNTEAFF
V gene: TRBV9; D gene: TRBD2; CDR3 protein: CASSRAGGTSYEQYF
V gene: TRBV6-6; D gene: -; CDR3 protein: CASSPQVAQHF
V gene: TRBV5-1; D gene: -; CDR3 protein: CASSSPSGVETQYF
V gene: TRBV23-1; D gene: -; CDR3 protein: CASSQSDTGHETSYEQYF
V gene: TRBV6-6; D gene: -; CDR3 protein: CASILTGPRQPQHF
V gene: TRBV5-6; D gene: TRBD2; CDR3 protein: CASSLKTSGPFEQYF
V gene: TRBV7-2; D gene: TRBD2; CDR3 protein: CASSLGSSGGALDTQYF
V gene: TRBV4-1; D gene: -; CDR3 protein: CASSQDSYAGELFF
V gene: TRBV10-3; D gene: -; CDR3 protein: CAIEGRETQYF
V gene: TRBV5-5; D gene: -; CDR3 protein: CASILDTEAFF
V gene: TRBV5-4; D gene: -; CDR3 protein: CASSPTGTANYGYTF
V gene: TRBV6-1; D gene: TRBD1; CDR3 protein: CASSPGQGIGYTF
V gene: TRBV9; D gene: -; CDR3 protein: CASSVETSYEQYF
V gene: TRBV21-1; D gene: -; CDR3 protein: CASSKPWLAGGHEQFF
V gene: TRBV18; D gene: TRBD2; CDR3 protein: CASSPWEGGPSYNEQFF
V gene: TRBV5-1; D gene: -; CDR3 protein: CASSKGGAGANVLTF
V gene: TRBV27; D gene: -; CDR3 protein: CASSPTLGGNYEQYF
V gene: TRBV29-1; D gene: TRBD1; CDR3 protein: CSGGRQGNYEQYF
V gene: TRBV9; D gene: -; CDR3 protein: CASSVEMGRGIQYF
V gene: TRBV5-1; D gene: -; CDR3 protein: CASRSGRGSSYNEQFF
V gene: TRBV6-5; D gene: TRBD1; CDR3 protein: CASSYSGGSFTEAFF
V gene: TRBV20-1; D gene: -; CDR3 protein: CSARPAGEQYF
V gene: TRBV2; D gene: -; CDR3 protein: CASSSGVRETQYF
V gene: TRBV5-4; D gene: -; CDR3 protein: CASSPAGNEKLFF
V gene: TRBV6-1; D gene: TRBD1; CDR3 protein: CASTTGGDTGELFF
V gene: TRBV5-1; D gene: -; CDR3 protein: CASSLVGTHQETQYF
V gene: TRBV18; D gene: -; CDR3 protein: CASSPRDTHEKLFF
V gene: TRBV12-5; D gene: -; CDR3 protein: CASGFLAFF
V gene: TRBV11-2; D gene: TRBD2; CDR3 protein: CASSPILATQETQYF
V gene: TRBV6-1; D gene: TRBD2; CDR3 protein: CASSASAVLAGISNEQFF
V gene: TRBV14; D gene: -; CDR3 protein: CASSQGRSNTEAFF
V gene: TRBV2; D gene: TRBD1; CDR3 protein: CAGGTGGIDTQYF
V gene: TRBV5-6; D gene: -; CDR3 protein: CASSYRVVLLNTEAFF
V gene: TRBV7-9; D gene: -; CDR3 protein: CASSPNPRTGNTIYF
V gene: TRBV6-5; D gene: -; CDR3 protein: CATTRQGGTYEQYF
V gene: TRBV28; D gene: TRBD2; CDR3 protein: CASQAGVQETQYF
V gene: TRBV30; D gene: -; CDR3 protein: CATSRETNTEAFF
V gene: TRBV6-5; D gene: TRBD2; CDR3 protein: CASSYAGGTYNEQFF
V gene: TRBV7-2; D gene: -; CDR3 protein: CASSLVKGVDTQYF
V gene: TRBV7-8; D gene: TRBD1; CDR3 protein: CASSLGQGTDTQYF
V gene: TRBV29-1; D gene: TRBD1; CDR3 protein: CSAPGGIGSDNANTGELFF
V gene: TRBV15; D gene: -; CDR3 protein: CATSSGADTQYF
V gene: TRBV18; D gene: TRBD1; CDR3 protein: CASSTGTGGEQYF
V gene: TRBV29-1; D gene: TRBD1; CDR3 protein: CSVGTGGFGNTEAFF
V gene: TRBV7-3; D gene: -; CDR3 protein: CASSPAQGGGYTF
V gene: TRBV6-5; D gene: -; CDR3 protein: CASSSLTHTGELFF
V gene: TRBV9; D gene: -; CDR3 protein: CASSPPTPNYGYTF
V gene: TRBV5-4; D gene: TRBD2; CDR3 protein: CASSQAGGDEQFF
V gene: TRBV29-1; D gene: -; CDR3 protein: CSVAFWDGETQYF
V gene: TRBV9; D gene: -; CDR3 protein: CASSVGGSGGYTF
V gene: TRBV19; D gene: -; CDR3 protein: CASTRSTGSYEQYF